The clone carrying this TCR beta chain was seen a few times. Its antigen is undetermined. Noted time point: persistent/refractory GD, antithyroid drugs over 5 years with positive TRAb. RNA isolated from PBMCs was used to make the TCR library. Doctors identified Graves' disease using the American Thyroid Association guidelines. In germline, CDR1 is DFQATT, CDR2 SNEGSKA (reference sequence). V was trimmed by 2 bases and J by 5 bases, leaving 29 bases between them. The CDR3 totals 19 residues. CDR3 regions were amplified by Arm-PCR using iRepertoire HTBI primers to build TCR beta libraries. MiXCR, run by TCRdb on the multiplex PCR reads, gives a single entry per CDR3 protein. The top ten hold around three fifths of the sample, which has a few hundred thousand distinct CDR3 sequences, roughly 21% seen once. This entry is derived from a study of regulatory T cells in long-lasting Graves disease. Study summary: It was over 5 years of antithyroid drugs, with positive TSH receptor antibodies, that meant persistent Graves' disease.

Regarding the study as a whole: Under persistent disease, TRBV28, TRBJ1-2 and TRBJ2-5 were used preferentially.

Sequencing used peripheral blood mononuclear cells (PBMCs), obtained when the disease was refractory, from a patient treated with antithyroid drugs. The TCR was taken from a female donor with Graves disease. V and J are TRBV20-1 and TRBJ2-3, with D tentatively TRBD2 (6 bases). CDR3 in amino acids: CSARSLVGGGGRLEDTQYF. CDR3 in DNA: TGCAGTGCTAGATCATTGGTGGGAGGAGGTGGGAGATTGGAAGATACGCAGTATTTT.